This T cell receptor (beta chain) was recovered during a study of identical twins. Study results and limitations: Cord blood beta clonotypes that were abundant carried fewer insertions, and memory repertoires showed no such trend. Models came in too low on out-of-frame TCR alpha sharing in monozygotic twins.

TCRdb used MiXCR to reprocess the 5' RACE reads, holding one entry per CDR3 protein. In the table there are 690,000 or so distinct CDR3 sequences, roughly 6% of which are singletons. Germline lookup yields CDR1 DFQATT and CDR2 SNEGSKA (reference sequence). V was trimmed by 2 bases and J by 2 bases, leaving 11 bases between them. This CDR3 region has 14 residues. As regards this clonotype: What it binds is not known.

The rearrangement links TRBV20-1 to TRBJ2-3; no clear D. The sequence was collected from a man aged 18-30 years in good health. The sample was naive T cells sorted from blood. The CDR3 DNA reads as TGCAGTGCTAGACTTCAGCGAATCACAGATACGCAGTATTTT. Its translation is CSARLQRITDTQYF.